Listed below are T cell receptor beta chains from one sample, sequenced in a study of blood T cell repertoires in COVID-19. TCRdb keeps only in-frame clones here, not all; method: immunoSEQ multiplex PCR. Of hundreds of thousands of clones listed, roughly 90% are singletons. The sample taken for sequencing was peripheral blood. The receptor set was obtained from a woman aged 65 to 85 with COVID-19, enrolled during active disease. The CDR3 runs from the conserved cysteine through the conserved F or W. The D gene is left open where the match is weak.

D: TRBD1
V: TRBV6-1
CDR3: CASSEATGNYGYTF

D: NA
V: TRBV19
CDR3: CASNKNTEAFF

D: NA
V: TRBV6-5
CDR3: CASSYDSKHYGYTF

D: NA
V: TRBV5-6
CDR3: CASSLYTGQTISGANVLTF

D: TRBD2
V: TRBV5-1
CDR3: CASSLAAGGPLKAQYF

D: NA
V: TRBV4-3
CDR3: CASSQDLEGARVTAKNIQYF

D: NA
V: TRBV2
CDR3: CASSEEGTGNTIYF

D: TRBD2
V: TRBV9
CDR3: CASSPSGGPGETQYF

D: NA
V: TRBV27
CDR3: CASGSSYEQYF

D: NA
V: TRBV5-1
CDR3: CASSSQGGDQPQHF

D: NA
V: TRBV11-1
CDR3: CASSRRSYNEQFF

D: TRBD1
V: TRBV27
CDR3: CASSPSLDRVGNYGYTF

D: TRBD2
V: TRBV2
CDR3: CASSLGLAGGQETQYF

D: TRBD2
V: TRBV27
CDR3: CASRAGGLTYEQYF

D: TRBD1
V: TRBV9
CDR3: CASSVGGGGGTEAFF

D: NA
V: TRBV4-1
CDR3: CASSRSRPGQQPGADTQYF

D: TRBD1
V: TRBV28
CDR3: CASRSPGQAYGYTF

D: NA
V: TRBV9
CDR3: CASSVRAYDPEAFF

D: NA
V: TRBV27
CDR3: CASTPGTAGGGYTF

D: NA
V: TRBV30
CDR3: CAWSRDRSNEKLFF

D: NA
V: TRBV6-5
CDR3: CASSYPGFGGELFF

D: NA
V: TRBV27
CDR3: CASSKSGSNTEAFF

D: TRBD1
V: TRBV10-3
CDR3: CASRGTGTGNTIYF

D: TRBD2
V: TRBV24-1
CDR3: CATSDSERGPLSTQYF

D: TRBD1
V: TRBV28
CDR3: CASSELDTGDGQYF

D: NA
V: TRBV11-2
CDR3: CASSLLSDTQYF

D: TRBD1
V: TRBV6-6
CDR3: CASSATGDGNTEAFF

D: NA
V: TRBV12-3/TRBV12-4
CDR3: CASSLFAGELFF

D: NA
V: TRBV24-1
CDR3: CATSSSETNYGYTF

D: NA
V: TRBV5-6
CDR3: CASTLRGATEAFF

D: TRBD1
V: TRBV10-3
CDR3: CAIRKYGTGGKYTIYF

D: TRBD1
V: TRBV5-8
CDR3: CASSPGQVTNYGYTF